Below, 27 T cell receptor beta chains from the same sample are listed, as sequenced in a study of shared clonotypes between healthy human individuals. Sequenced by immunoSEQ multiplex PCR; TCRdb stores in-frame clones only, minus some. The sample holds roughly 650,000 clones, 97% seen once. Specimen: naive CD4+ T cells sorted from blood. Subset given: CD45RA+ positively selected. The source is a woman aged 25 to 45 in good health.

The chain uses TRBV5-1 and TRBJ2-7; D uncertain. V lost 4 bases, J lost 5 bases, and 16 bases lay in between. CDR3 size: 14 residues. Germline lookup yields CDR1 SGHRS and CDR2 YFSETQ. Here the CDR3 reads CASSPPGLVNEQYF. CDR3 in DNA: TGCGCCAGCAGCCCTCCGGGCCTGGTTAACGAGCAGTACTTC.

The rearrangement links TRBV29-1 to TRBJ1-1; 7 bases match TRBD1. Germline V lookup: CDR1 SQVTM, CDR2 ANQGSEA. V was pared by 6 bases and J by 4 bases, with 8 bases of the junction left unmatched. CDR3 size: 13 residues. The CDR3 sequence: CSVSRGFGTEAFF. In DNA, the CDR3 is TGCAGCGTATCCAGGGGGTTCGGCACTGAAGCTTTCTTT.

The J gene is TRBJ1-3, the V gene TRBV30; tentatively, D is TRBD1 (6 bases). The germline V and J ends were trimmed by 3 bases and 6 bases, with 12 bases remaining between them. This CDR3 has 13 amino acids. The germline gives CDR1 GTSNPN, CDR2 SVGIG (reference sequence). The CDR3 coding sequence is TGTGCCTGGAGATTGACAGGAGAAAACACCATATATTTT. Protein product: CAWRLTGENTIYF.

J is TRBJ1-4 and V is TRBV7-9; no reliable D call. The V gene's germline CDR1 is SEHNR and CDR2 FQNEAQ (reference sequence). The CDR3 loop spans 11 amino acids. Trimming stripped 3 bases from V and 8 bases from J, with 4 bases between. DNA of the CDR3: TGTGCCAGCAGCTTTGCCGAAAAACTGTTTTTT. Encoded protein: CASSFAEKLFF.

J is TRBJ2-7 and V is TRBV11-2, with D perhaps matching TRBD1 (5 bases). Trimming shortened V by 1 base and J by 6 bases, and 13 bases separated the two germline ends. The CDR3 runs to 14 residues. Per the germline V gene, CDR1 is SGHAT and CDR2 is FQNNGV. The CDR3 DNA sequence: TGTGCCAGCAGCTTAGGGCAGGGTTGGGGCGAGCAGTACTTC. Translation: CASSLGQGWGEQYF. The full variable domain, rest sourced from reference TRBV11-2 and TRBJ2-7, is EAGVAQSPRYKIIEKRQSVAFWCNPISGHATLYWYQQILGQGPKLLIQFQNNGVVDDSQLPKDRFSAERLKGVDSTLKIQPAKLEDSAVYLCASSLGQGWGEQYFGPGTRLTVT.

CDR3 nucleotide sequence: TGTGCCTGGAGTTCGATTCGAGCCACAGATACGCAGTATTTT. Amino acid sequence: CAWSSIRATDTQYF. The chain joins TRBV30 to TRBJ2-3; D unclear. Germline V lookup: CDR1 GTSNPN, CDR2 SVGIG (reference sequence). This CDR3 is built from 14 residues. Trimming removed 2 bases at V and 2 bases at J, with 11 bases between.

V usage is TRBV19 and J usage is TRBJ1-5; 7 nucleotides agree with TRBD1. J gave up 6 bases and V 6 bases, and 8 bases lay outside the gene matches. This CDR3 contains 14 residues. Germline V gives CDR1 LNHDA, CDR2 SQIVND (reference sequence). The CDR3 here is CASRGTGEGQPQHF. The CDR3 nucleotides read TGTGCCAGTAGAGGTACAGGGGAAGGTCAGCCCCAGCATTTT.

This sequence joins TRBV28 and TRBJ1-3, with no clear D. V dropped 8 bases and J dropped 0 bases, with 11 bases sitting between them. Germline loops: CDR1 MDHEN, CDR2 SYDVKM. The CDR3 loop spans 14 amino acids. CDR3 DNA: TGTGCCAGCCACAAGTTAACCTCTGGAAACACCATATATTTT. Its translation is CASHKLTSGNTIYF.

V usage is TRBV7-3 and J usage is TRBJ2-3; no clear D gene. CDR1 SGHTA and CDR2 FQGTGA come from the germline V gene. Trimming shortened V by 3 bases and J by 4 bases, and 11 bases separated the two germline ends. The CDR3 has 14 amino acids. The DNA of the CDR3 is TGTGCCAGCAGCTTGTCGGTAGCTGCAGATACGCAGTATTTT. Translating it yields CASSLSVAADTQYF.

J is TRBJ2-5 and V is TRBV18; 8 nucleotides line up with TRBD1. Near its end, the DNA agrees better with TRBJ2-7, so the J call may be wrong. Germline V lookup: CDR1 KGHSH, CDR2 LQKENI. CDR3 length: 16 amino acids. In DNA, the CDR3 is TGTGCCAGCTCACAACAGGACAGGGAGGCATCCTACGAGCAGTACTTC. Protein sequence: CASSQQDREASYEQYF.

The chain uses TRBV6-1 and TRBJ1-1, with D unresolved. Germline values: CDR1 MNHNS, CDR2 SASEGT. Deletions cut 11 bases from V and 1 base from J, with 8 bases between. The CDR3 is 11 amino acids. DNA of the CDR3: TGTGCCGGATCCAAGAACACTGAAGCTTTCTTT. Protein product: CAGSKNTEAFF.

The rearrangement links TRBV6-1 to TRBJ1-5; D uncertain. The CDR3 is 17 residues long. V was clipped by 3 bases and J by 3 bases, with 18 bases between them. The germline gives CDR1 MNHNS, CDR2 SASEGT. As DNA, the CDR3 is TGTGCCAGCAGTGACGGTCCGGGTTATTTAGACAATCAGCCCCAGCATTTT. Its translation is CASSDGPGYLDNQPQHF.

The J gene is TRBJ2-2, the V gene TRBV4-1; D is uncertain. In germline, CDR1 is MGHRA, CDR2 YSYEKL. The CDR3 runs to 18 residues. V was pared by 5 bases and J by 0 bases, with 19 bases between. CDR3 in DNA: TGCGCCAGCAGCTACCGACCTAGTGGCCTTTCGAACACCGGGGAGCTGTTTTTT. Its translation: CASSYRPSGLSNTGELFF.

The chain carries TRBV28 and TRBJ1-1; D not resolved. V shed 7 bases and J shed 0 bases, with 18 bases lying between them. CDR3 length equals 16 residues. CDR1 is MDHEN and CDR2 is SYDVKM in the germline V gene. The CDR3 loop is CASKPDGFMMNTEAFF. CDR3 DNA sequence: TGTGCCAGCAAGCCGGACGGGTTTATGATGAACACTGAAGCTTTCTTT.

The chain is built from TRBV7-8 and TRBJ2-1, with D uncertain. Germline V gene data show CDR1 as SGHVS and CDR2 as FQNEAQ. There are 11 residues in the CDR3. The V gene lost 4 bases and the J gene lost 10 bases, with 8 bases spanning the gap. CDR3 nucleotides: TGTGCCAGCAGCTCCACCAGAGAGCAGTTCTTC. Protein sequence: CASSSTREQFF. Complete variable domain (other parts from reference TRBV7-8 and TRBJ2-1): GAGVSQSPRYKVAKRGQDVALRCDPISGHVSLFWYQQALGQGPEFLTYFQNEAQLDKSGLPSDRFFAERPEGSVSTLKIQRTQQEDSAVYLCASSSTREQFFGPGTRLTVL.

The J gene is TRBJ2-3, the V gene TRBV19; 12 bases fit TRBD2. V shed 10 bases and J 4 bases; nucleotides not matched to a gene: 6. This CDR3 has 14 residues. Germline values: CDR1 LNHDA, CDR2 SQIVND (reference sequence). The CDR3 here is CATMTSGSADTQYF. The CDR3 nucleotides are TGTGCCACCATGACTAGCGGGAGCGCAGATACGCAGTATTTT.

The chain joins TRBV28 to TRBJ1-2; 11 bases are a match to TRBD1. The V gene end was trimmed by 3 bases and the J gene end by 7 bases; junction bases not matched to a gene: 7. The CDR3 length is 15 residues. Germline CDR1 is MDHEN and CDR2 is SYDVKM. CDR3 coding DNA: TGTGCCAGCAGTTTTTTGCCGGGACAGGGGGGTGGCTACACCTTC. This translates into CASSFLPGQGGGYTF.

The CDR3 sequence is CASTPGGATNEKLFF. The CDR3 coding sequence is TGCGCCAGCACCCCAGGGGGGGCAACTAATGAAAAACTGTTTTTT. The J gene is TRBJ1-4, the V gene TRBV5-1; the match to TRBD1 covers 7 bases. J lost 0 bases, V lost 6 bases, and 5 bases had no gene match. CDR1 SGHRS and CDR2 YFSETQ come from the germline V gene. This CDR3 has 15 residues.

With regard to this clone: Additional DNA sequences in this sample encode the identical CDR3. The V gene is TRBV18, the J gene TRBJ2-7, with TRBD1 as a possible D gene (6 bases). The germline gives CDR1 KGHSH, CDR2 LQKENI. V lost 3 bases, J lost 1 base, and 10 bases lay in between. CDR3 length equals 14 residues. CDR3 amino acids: CASSPGQGSYEQYF. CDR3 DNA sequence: TGTGCCAGCTCACCCGGCCAGGGGTCCTACGAGCAGTACTTC.

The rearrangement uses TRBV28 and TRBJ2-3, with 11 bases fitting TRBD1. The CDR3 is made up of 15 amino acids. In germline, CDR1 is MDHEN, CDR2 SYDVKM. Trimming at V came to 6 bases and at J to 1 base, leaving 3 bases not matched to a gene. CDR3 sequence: CASRGQGAGTDTQYF. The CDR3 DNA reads TGTGCCAGCAGAGGACAGGGGGCGGGCACAGATACGCAGTATTTT.

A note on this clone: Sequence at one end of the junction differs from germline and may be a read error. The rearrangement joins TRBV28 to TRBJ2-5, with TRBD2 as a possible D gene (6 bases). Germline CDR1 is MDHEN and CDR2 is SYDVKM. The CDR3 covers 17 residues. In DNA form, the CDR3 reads TGTGCCAGCAGTTCACAGGTCCGGGGCGGGGCCCAAGGGACCCAGTACTTC. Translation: CASSSQVRGGAQGTQYF. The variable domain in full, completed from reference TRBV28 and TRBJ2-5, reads DVKVTQSSRYLVKRTGEKVFLECVQDMDHENMFWYRQDPGLGLRLIYFSYDVKMKEKGDIPEGYSVSREKKERFSLILESASTNQTSMYLCASSSQVRGGAQGTQYFGPGTRLLVL.

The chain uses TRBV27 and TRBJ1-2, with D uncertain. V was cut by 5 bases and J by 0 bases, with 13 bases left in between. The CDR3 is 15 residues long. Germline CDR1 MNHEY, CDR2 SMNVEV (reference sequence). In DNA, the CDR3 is TGTGCCAGCAGTCCCCACGGCACATCTAACTATGGCTACACCTTC. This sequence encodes CASSPHGTSNYGYTF.

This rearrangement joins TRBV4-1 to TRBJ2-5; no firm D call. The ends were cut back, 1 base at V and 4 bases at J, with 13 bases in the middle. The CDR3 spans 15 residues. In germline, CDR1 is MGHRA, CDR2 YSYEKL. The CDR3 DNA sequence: TGCGCCAGCAGCCAAGCCCGAATGGATCGAGAGACCCAGTACTTC. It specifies CASSQARMDRETQYF.

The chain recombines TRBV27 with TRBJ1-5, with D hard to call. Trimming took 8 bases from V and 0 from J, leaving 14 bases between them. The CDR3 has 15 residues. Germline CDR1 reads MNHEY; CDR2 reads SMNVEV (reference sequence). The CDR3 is CASRDGLYSNQPQHF. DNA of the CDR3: TGTGCCAGCCGCGACGGACTGTATAGCAATCAGCCCCAGCATTTT.

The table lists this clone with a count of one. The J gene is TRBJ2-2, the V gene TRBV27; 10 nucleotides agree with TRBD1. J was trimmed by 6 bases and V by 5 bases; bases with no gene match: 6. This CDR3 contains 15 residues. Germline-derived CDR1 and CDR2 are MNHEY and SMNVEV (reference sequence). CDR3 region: CASSLDRGRPGELFF. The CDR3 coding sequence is TGTGCCAGCAGTCTAGACAGGGGGCGCCCCGGGGAGCTGTTTTTT.

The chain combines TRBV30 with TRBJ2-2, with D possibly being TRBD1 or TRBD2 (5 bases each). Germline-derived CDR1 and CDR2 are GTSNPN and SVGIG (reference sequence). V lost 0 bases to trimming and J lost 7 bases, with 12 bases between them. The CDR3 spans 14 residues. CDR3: CAWSVRGVDGELFF. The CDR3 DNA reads TGTGCCTGGAGTGTACGAGGGGTGGACGGGGAGCTGTTTTTT.

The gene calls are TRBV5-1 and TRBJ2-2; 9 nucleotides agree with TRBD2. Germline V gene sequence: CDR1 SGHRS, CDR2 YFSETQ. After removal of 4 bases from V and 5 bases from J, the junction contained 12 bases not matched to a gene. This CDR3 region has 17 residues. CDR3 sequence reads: CASSPPASGIDTGELFF. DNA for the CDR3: TGCGCCAGCAGCCCCCCTGCTAGCGGGATAGATACCGGGGAGCTGTTTTTT.